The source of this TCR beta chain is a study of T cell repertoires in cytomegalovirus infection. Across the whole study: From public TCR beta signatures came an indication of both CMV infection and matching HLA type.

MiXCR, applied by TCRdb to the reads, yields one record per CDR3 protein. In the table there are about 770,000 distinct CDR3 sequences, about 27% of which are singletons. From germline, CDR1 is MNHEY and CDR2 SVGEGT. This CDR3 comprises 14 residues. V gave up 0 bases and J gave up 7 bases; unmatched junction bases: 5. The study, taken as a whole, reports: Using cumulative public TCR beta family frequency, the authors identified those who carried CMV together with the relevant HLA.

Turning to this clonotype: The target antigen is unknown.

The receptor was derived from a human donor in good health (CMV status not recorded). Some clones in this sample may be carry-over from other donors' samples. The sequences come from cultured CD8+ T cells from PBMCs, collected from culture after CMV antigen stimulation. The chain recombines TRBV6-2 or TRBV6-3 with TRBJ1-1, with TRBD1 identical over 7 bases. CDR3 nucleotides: TGTGCCAGCAGTTACTCCGCGACAGGGTTTGAAGCTTTCTTT. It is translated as CASSYSATGFEAFF.